This is a list of T cell receptor beta chains from one sample in a study of vaccination effects on CD4 cells after COVID-19. Sequencing was performed with immunoSEQ multiplex PCR; in TCRdb, only in-frame clones are kept and a portion is missing. The data contain tens of thousands of clones, around 67% of them singletons. Their target antigens are unknown. This material consisted of CD4+ T cells from PBMCs cultured with HCoV-229E spike peptides, taken after COVID-19 vaccination. These receptors all stem from a human donor who received a COVID-19 vaccine. Both conserved end residues are trimmed from each CDR3. The D gene is left open where the match is weak.

d_call v_call cdr3_aa
NA TRBV6-1 ASSEVGGASLAF
NA TRBV6-4 ASSEPGENNEQF
NA TRBV9 ASSGGTLRTNTIY
TRBD2 TRBV3-1/TRBV3-2 ASSRGLAGYEQF
NA TRBV21-1 ASSKARRPIYEQY
NA TRBV6-5 ASLKANTEAF
NA TRBV3-1/TRBV3-2 ASSQGRSGNTIY
TRBD1 TRBV11-1 ASSRQDRDYGYT
NA TRBV20-1 SARRDYEQY
NA TRBV7-9 ASTNFYTEAF
NA TRBV5-1 ASSLVATNEKLF
NA TRBV18 ASSPGQGNQPQH
NA TRBV27 ASSLYPGSEAF
TRBD2 TRBV5-1 ASSPGLASDTQY
NA TRBV4-1 ASSQDRRVGQPQH
NA TRBV5-1 ASSTYSYGYT
NA TRBV6-5 ASRQLTGEAF
NA TRBV23-1 ASSQGEESNQPQH
NA TRBV5-6 ASSLAGGPTDTQY
NA TRBV5-4 ASSQPGPSDTQY
TRBD1 TRBV4-2 ASSQGQGVTTDTQY
NA TRBV28 ASSIIAGHGRKTEAF
NA TRBV6-5 ASSYLETQY